These 19 T cell receptor beta chains originate from one sample sequenced in a study of T-cell memory formation after mild COVID-19. TCRdb passed the 5' RACE reads through MiXCR, listing each CDR3 protein once. The table has about 560,000 distinct CDR3 sequences, approximately 19% seen once. The sample taken for sequencing was PBMCs or a T cell subset sorted from them (not recorded which). The receptors were sampled from an adult woman who had mild COVID-19 (a few samples of this study predate the infection). Cell type and time point are not known.

There are a few counts of this clonotype. The chain has TRBV28 and TRBJ1-1; D is uncertain. The V gene lost 5 bases and the J gene lost 9 bases, with 13 bases spanning the gap. CDR3 length: 12 amino acids. The germline V gene encodes CDR1 MDHEN and CDR2 SYDVKM. The CDR3 nucleotides read TGTGCCAGCAGTGCTCGGGCAGAACAAGCTTTCTTT. The encoded protein is CASSARAEQAFF. Drawing the rest from reference TRBV28 and TRBJ1-1, the complete variable domain is DVKVTQSSRYLVKRTGEKVFLECVQDMDHENMFWYRQDPGLGLRLIYFSYDVKMKEKGDIPEGYSVSREKKERFSLILESASTNQTSMYLCASSARAEQAFFGQGTRLTVV.

This clonotype was seen a few times. The chain uses TRBV24-1 and TRBJ2-1; D uncertain. V was trimmed by 7 bases and J by 0 bases, leaving 9 bases between them. CDR3 length: 14 amino acids. Germline V gene sequence: CDR1 KGHDR, CDR2 SFDVKD. In nucleotides, the CDR3 is TGTGCCACCAGAGACCAAAGCTCCTACAATGAGCAGTTCTTC. It codes for CATRDQSSYNEQFF.

The V gene is TRBV4-2, the J gene TRBJ1-1, with no clear D. From germline, CDR1 is LGHNA and CDR2 YNFKEQ. The CDR3 extends over 14 amino acids. V gave up 4 bases and J gave up 1 base, with 10 bases separating them. CDR3: CASSLGLTNTEAFF. CDR3 nucleotides: TGTGCCAGCAGCCTTGGACTTACGAACACTGAAGCTTTCTTT.

This clonotype was picked up a small number of times. The chain recombines TRBV19 with TRBJ2-7; D uncertain. The CDR3 spans 16 residues. Germline CDR1 LNHDA, CDR2 SQIVND (reference sequence). V was trimmed by 1 base and J by 2 bases, leaving 15 bases between them. The CDR3 coding sequence is TGTGCCAGTAGTATAGGAAACACCTTCGGGCCCTACGAGCAGTACTTC. Translated: CASSIGNTFGPYEQYF.

The V gene is TRBV15, the J gene TRBJ1-5; D is unresolved. Trimming removed 0 bases from V and 8 bases from J, with 14 bases in between. Germline loops: CDR1 LNHNV, CDR2 YYDKDF (reference sequence). This CDR3 region has 15 residues. Here the CDR3 reads CATSRDTGNFEPQHF. The CDR3 coding sequence is TGTGCCACCAGCAGAGATACGGGCAACTTCGAGCCCCAGCATTTT. Based on the CDR3 plus reference TRBV15 and TRBJ1-5, the full variable domain is DAMVIQNPRYQVTQFGKPVTLSCSQTLNHNVMYWYQQKSSQAPKLLFHYYDKDFNNEADTPDNFQSRRPNTSFCFLDIRSPGLGDTAMYLCATSRDTGNFEPQHFGDGTRLSIL.

This clonotype was picked up a small number of times. This chain links TRBV12-3 or TRBV12-4 with TRBJ1-6, with a tentative D call TRBD1 (5 bases). V was cut by 6 bases and J by 4 bases, with 13 bases left in between. The CDR3 is made up of 15 amino acids. The CDR3 bases are TGTGCCAGCAGGCTCCGGGGGGGGTATAATTCACCCCTCCACTTT. Protein sequence: CASRLRGGYNSPLHF.

Concerning this clonotype itself: One junction end disagrees with the germline gene, perhaps due to a read error. This chain uses TRBV7-7 with TRBJ2-1; 9 bases line up with TRBD1. The germline V gene encodes CDR1 SSHAT and CDR2 FNYEAQ (reference sequence). This CDR3 is 15 amino acids long. The CDR3 reads CASSPFRDREWEQFF. CDR3 DNA: TGTGCTAGCAGCCCTTTCCGGGACAGGGAGTGGGAGCAGTTCTTC. Based on the CDR3 plus reference TRBV7-7 and TRBJ2-1, the full variable domain is GAGVSQSPRYKVTKRGQDVTLRCDPISSHATLYWYQQALGQGPEFLTYFNYEAQPDKSGLPSDRFSAERPEGSISTLTIQRTEQRDSAMYRCASSPFRDREWEQFFGPGTRLTVL.

The gene calls are TRBV7-2 and TRBJ2-3; 8 bases match TRBD2. V lost 3 bases and J lost 0; bases outside the gene matches: 5. In germline, CDR1 is SGHTA, CDR2 FQGNSA. The CDR3 totals 16 residues. The CDR3 DNA is TGTGCCAGCAGCTTCGGGGAGCGGGGGAGCACAGATACGCAGTATTTT. It encodes CASSFGERGSTDTQYF.

This clonotype was counted a few times. CDR3 loop: CSVQFPGQGIEAFF. The DNA for the CDR3 is TGCAGCGTGCAATTCCCCGGACAGGGGATTGAAGCTTTCTTT. V usage is TRBV29-1 and J usage is TRBJ1-1, with TRBD1 matching over 9 bases. CDR3 size: 14 residues. The ends lost 6 bases at V and 7 bases at J; junction bases unmatched: 12. CDR1 is SQVTM and CDR2 is ANQGSEA in the germline V gene.

The rearrangement uses TRBV9 and TRBJ2-1; D gene ambiguous. The CDR3 sequence is 15 residues long. Trimming shortened V by 0 bases and J by 2 bases, and 9 bases separated the two germline ends. Germline CDR1 and CDR2: SGDLS and YYNGEE. As DNA, the CDR3 is TGTGCCAGCAGCGTAGCTCTGGGCCCCTACAATGAGCAGTTCTTC. Its translation: CASSVALGPYNEQFF.

The V call is TRBV6-5, the J call TRBJ1-2; D gene unclear. The CDR3 runs to 13 residues. The V end lost 6 bases, the J end lost 4 bases, and 12 bases lay between the germline ends. CDR1 and CDR2 from the germline V gene are MNHEY and SVGAGI. The CDR3 nucleotides read TGTGCCAGCAGCATGGACGCGGCCTATGGCTACACCTTC. Amino acid sequence: CASSMDAAYGYTF.

There are a few counts of this clonotype. V and J are TRBV5-1 and TRBJ2-3; D is undetermined. The germline V gene encodes CDR1 SGHRS and CDR2 YFSETQ. V lost 0 bases, J lost 1 base, and 12 bases lay in between. The CDR3 is 16 residues long. The CDR3 sequence: CASSLVEKGGTDTQYF. The CDR3 DNA follows: TGCGCCAGCAGCTTGGTGGAGAAAGGAGGCACAGATACGCAGTATTTT.

This clonotype was recorded only once. The gene calls are TRBV6-2 or TRBV6-3 and TRBJ1-2; D unresolved. The CDR3 sequence is 14 residues long. Germline V lookup: CDR1 MNHEY, CDR2 SVGEGT. The V and J ends lost 6 bases and 7 bases respectively, with 18 bases between them. This CDR3 reads CASRRTGVWSGYTF. The CDR3 DNA follows: TGTGCCAGCAGAAGGACTGGAGTATGGAGTGGCTACACCTTC.

The chain combines TRBV12-3 or TRBV12-4 with TRBJ1-5; 7 bases are a match to TRBD1. V was clipped by 3 bases and J by 1 base; unmatched bases: 6. This CDR3 comprises 16 residues. CDR3 DNA sequence: TGTGCCAGCAGTTTTTGGACAGGTCCAAGCAATCAGCCCCAGCATTTT. It yields the protein CASSFWTGPSNQPQHF.

The table lists this clonotype with many counts. V and J are TRBV5-1 and TRBJ2-7, with TRBD1 matching over 9 bases. Trimming removed 4 bases from V and 1 base from J; junction bases left unmatched: 9. From germline, CDR1 is SGHRS and CDR2 YFSETQ. The CDR3 runs to 16 residues. The CDR3 is CASSIAPGQGSYEQYF. As DNA, the CDR3 is TGCGCCAGCAGCATAGCCCCGGGACAGGGATCCTACGAGCAGTACTTC.

This clonotype has a count of ten or more. The chain links TRBV27 to TRBJ2-7; 7 nucleotides match TRBD1. With V trimmed by 3 bases and J by 5 bases, 7 bases remained unmatched. From germline, CDR1 is MNHEY and CDR2 SMNVEV (reference sequence). The CDR3 has 14 amino acids. This CDR3 is CASSLRQGSHEQYF. CDR3 bases: TGTGCCAGCAGTTTGAGACAGGGTTCTCACGAGCAGTACTTC.

This clonotype has just a few counts. Because it lacks the conserved phenylalanine or tryptophan at the end, this CDR3 is likely a read error. The DNA is left out, because the CDR3 cannot be placed on it with certainty; the CDR3 is given as TCRdb lists it. This chain connects TRBV2 to TRBJ2-5; TRBD1 reflects the table's D call only, with no check against the DNA. Germline assignment: CDR1 SNHLY and CDR2 FYNNEI. The CDR3 adds up to 13 amino acids, both ends counted. CDR3 sequence: CASSLLAAPAPIL.

This clonotype was detected a few times. A read error may account for a junction end that differs from germline. This rearrangement joins TRBV7-3 to TRBJ2-1; TRBD2 might be the D (5 bases). The germline V gene has CDR1 SGHTA and CDR2 FQGTGA. CDR3 length: 16 residues. The CDR3 nucleotides are TGTGCCAGCAGCCTAACGCCGGGGTCTCTCTACAATGAGCAGTTCTTC. Translation: CASSLTPGSLYNEQFF.

Note on this clonotype: This sequence may be a read error, since a much larger clone differs from it by one base. The J gene is TRBJ2-1, the V gene TRBV15, with 7 positions matching TRBD2. CDR1 is LNHNV and CDR2 is YYDKDF in the germline V gene (reference sequence). The CDR3 runs to 13 residues. The CDR3 sequence: CATGRETGNEKFF. The CDR3 coding sequence is TGTGCCACGGGGCGGGAGACTGGCAATGAGAAGTTCTTC.